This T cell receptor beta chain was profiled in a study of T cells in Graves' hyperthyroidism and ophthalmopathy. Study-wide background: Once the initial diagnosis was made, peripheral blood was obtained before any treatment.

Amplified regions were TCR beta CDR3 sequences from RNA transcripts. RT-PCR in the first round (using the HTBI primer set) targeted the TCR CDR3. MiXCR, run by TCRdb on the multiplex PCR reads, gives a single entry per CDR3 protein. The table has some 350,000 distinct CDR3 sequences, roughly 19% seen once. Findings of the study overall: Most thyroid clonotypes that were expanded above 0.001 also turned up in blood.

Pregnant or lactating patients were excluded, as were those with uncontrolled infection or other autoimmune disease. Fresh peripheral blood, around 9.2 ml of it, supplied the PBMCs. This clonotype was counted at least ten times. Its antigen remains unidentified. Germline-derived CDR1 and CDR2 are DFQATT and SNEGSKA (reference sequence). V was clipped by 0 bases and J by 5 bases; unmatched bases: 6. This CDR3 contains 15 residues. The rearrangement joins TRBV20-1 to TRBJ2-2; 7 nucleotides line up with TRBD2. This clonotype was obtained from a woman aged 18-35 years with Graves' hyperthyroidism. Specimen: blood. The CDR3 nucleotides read TGCAGTGCTAGAGATCCTAGCGGACCAACCGGGGAGCTGTTTTTT. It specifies CSARDPSGPTGELFF.